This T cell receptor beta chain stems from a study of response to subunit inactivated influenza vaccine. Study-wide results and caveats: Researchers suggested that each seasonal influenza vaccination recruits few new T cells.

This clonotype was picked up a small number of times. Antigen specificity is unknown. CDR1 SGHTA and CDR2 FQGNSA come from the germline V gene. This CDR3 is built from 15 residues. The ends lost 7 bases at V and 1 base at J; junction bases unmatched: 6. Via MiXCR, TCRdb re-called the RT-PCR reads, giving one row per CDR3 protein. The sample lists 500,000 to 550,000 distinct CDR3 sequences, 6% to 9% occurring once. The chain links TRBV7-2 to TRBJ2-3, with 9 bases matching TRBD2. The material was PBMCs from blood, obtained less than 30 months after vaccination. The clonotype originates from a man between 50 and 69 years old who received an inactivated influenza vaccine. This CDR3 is CASTKSGGRTDTQYF. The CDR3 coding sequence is TGTGCCAGCACCAAGAGCGGGGGGCGCACAGATACGCAGTATTTT.